The 18 T cell receptor beta chains in this list originate from one sample, sequenced in a study of blood T cell repertoires in COVID-19. Data came from immunoSEQ multiplex PCR; TCRdb stores just in-frame clones and leaves some out. The sample has 150,000 to 200,000 clones; 90% are singletons. Material: peripheral blood. These receptors were obtained from a man aged 50-59 years with acute or convalescent COVID-19.

The chain carries TRBV2 and TRBJ2-1; 14 bases are shared with TRBD2. V lost 6 bases and J lost 2; bases outside the gene matches: 6. This CDR3 is 17 amino acids long. Per the germline V gene, CDR1 is SNHLY and CDR2 is FYNNEI. The CDR3 region is CASSKTSGRAPYNEQFF. CDR3 coding DNA: TGTGCCAGCAGCAAGACTAGCGGGAGGGCCCCCTACAATGAGCAGTTCTTC.

The rearrangement uses TRBV7-9 and TRBJ1-1; maybe TRBD1 (5 bases). This CDR3 contains 15 residues. CDR1 SEHNR and CDR2 FQNEAQ come from the germline V gene (reference sequence). V lost 5 bases, J lost 4 bases, and 17 bases lay in between. This chain's CDR3 is CASSPQTVMITEAFF. The CDR3, as DNA: TGTGCCAGCAGCCCTCAGACAGTAATGATCACTGAAGCTTTCTTT.

J is TRBJ2-7 and V is TRBV18; no definite D call. This CDR3 contains 13 residues. V gave up 4 bases and J gave up 0 bases, with 7 bases separating them. Per germline, CDR1 KGHSH and CDR2 LQKENI. DNA of the CDR3: TGTGCCAGCTCACTTGGCAACTCCTACGAGCAGTACTTC. Encoded protein: CASSLGNSYEQYF.

The rearrangement uses TRBV18 and TRBJ2-3; 10 bases agree with TRBD2. This CDR3 comprises 15 residues. Trimming at V came to 0 bases and at J to 5 bases, leaving 2 bases not matched to a gene. The germline CDR1 and CDR2 sequences are KGHSH and LQKENI. The CDR3 spells CASSPPASGGDTQYF. CDR3 DNA sequence: TGTGCCAGCTCACCACCGGCTAGCGGGGGAGATACGCAGTATTTT.

The chain carries TRBV19 and TRBJ1-6, with 8 bases identical to TRBD1. V gave up 7 bases and J gave up 5 bases; unmatched junction bases: 1. Germline V gene sequence: CDR1 LNHDA, CDR2 SQIVND (reference sequence). The CDR3 has 13 residues. Here the CDR3 reads CASKGQDNSPLHF. The DNA of the CDR3 is TGTGCCAGTAAGGGACAGGATAATTCACCCCTCCACTTT.

The chain employs TRBV18 and TRBJ2-7; 8 nucleotides match TRBD2. V gave up 2 bases and J gave up 5 bases; unmatched junction bases: 8. Germline CDR1 KGHSH, CDR2 LQKENI. The CDR3 runs 15 residues. The CDR3 here is CASSPRSGSPNEQYF. Here the CDR3 DNA reads TGTGCCAGCTCACCAAGGAGCGGGAGCCCCAACGAGCAGTACTTC.

This chain links TRBV30 with TRBJ1-2, with D possibly being TRBD1 (5 bases). The germline gives CDR1 GTSNPN, CDR2 SVGIG (reference sequence). V was cut by 2 bases and J by 4 bases, with 17 bases left in between. The CDR3 is 15 amino acids. CDR3 sequence reads: CAWSSSGGRIYGYTF. The DNA for the CDR3 is TGTGCCTGGAGTTCGTCGGGGGGAAGGATCTATGGCTACACCTTC.

V usage is TRBV30 and J usage is TRBJ1-2, with D possibly TRBD1 on 5 matching bases. The germline CDR1 and CDR2 sequences are GTSNPN and SVGIG (reference sequence). CDR3 length equals 11 residues. The V gene lost 8 bases and the J gene lost 4 bases, with 11 bases spanning the gap. DNA for the CDR3: TGTGCCGTTAGGGGTTTCTATGGCTACACCTTC. Translating gives CAVRGFYGYTF.

This clone was counted a single time. The chain is built from TRBV15 and TRBJ1-1; unclear D gene. The germline V gene encodes CDR1 LNHNV and CDR2 YYDKDF (reference sequence). The germline V and J ends were trimmed by 0 bases and 0 bases, with 8 bases remaining between them. The CDR3 consists of 15 residues. CDR3 coding DNA: TGTGCCACCAGCAGAGATGGCAGGATGAACACTGAAGCTTTCTTT. Protein product: CATSRDGRMNTEAFF.

This clone was counted once. One end of the junction fails to match germline, which may point to a read error. This sequence joins TRBV6-2 or TRBV6-3 and TRBJ1-6; maybe TRBD1 (6 bases). Per the germline V gene, CDR1 is MNHEY and CDR2 is SVGEGT. CDR3 length equals 14 residues. The CDR3 is CASSYNRVNTPLHF. Written as DNA, the CDR3 is TGTGCCAGCAGTTACAACAGGGTTAATACACCCCTCCACTTT.

This sequence joins TRBV27 and TRBJ2-2; the match to TRBD2 covers 7 bases. From germline, CDR1 is MNHEY and CDR2 SMNVEV (reference sequence). The CDR3 has 17 residues. With 5 bases clipped from V and 7 bases from J, the junction kept 16 bases outside the gene matches. CDR3 residues: CASSPTYPGLVGGELFF. CDR3 in DNA: TGTGCCAGCAGTCCGACCTACCCAGGACTAGTGGGCGGGGAGCTGTTTTTT.

This rearrangement joins TRBV19 to TRBJ2-5; perhaps TRBD2 as D (7 bases). Germline assignment: CDR1 LNHDA and CDR2 SQIVND (reference sequence). The CDR3 sequence is 15 residues long. Trimming took 10 bases from V and 4 from J, leaving 22 bases between them. Here the CDR3 reads CATRSDAGGRETQYF. The CDR3 coding sequence is TGTGCCACCCGCTCGGACGCCGGGGGGCGAGAGACCCAGTACTTC. Full variable domain (missing parts from reference TRBV19 and TRBJ2-5): DGGITQSPKYLFRKEGQNVTLSCEQNLNHDAMYWYRQDPGQGLRLIYYSQIVNDFQKGDIAEGYSVSREKKESFPLTVTSAQKNPTAFYLCATRSDAGGRETQYFGPGTRLLVL.

The gene calls are TRBV3-1 (or the pseudogene TRBV3-2) and TRBJ2-3, with D unclear. Between the trimmed V and J ends, which lost 4 bases and 4 bases, there was a span of 12 bases. The V gene's germline CDR1 is LGHDT and CDR2 YNNKEL (reference sequence). CDR3 length: 14 residues. CDR3 sequence reads: CASSPQWSPDTQYF. The CDR3 DNA reads TGTGCCAGCAGCCCCCAATGGAGCCCAGATACGCAGTATTTT.

The rearrangement joins TRBV2 to TRBJ1-5, with a possible D match to TRBD1 (5 bases). CDR1 is SNHLY and CDR2 is FYNNEI in the germline V gene. V lost 6 bases and J lost 6, with 9 bases in between. The CDR3 runs 12 residues. CDR3 nucleotide sequence: TGTGCCAGCAGAGAAACAGGTCAGCCCCAGCATTTT. Encoded protein: CASRETGQPQHF.

The V call is TRBV19, the J call TRBJ2-5; unclear D gene. V was pared by 3 bases and J by 1 base, with 6 bases between. CDR1 LNHDA and CDR2 SQIVND come from the germline V gene (reference sequence). The CDR3 covers 13 residues. The CDR3 protein is CASSIYFQETQYF. The CDR3 nucleotides are TGTGCCAGTAGTATCTACTTCCAAGAGACCCAGTACTTC.

The chain employs TRBV6-5 and TRBJ2-4, with a weak D call TRBD1 (5 bases). The CDR3 covers 11 residues. V was cut by 2 bases and J by 11 bases, with 7 bases left in between. The V gene's germline CDR1 is MNHEY and CDR2 SVGAGI. CDR3 bases: TGTGCCAGCAGTTACGGACACGTTCAGTACTTC. This codes for CASSYGHVQYF.

This chain links TRBV6-5 with TRBJ1-2; D possibly corresponds to TRBD1 (5 bases). Between the trimmed V and J ends, which lost 5 bases and 4 bases, there was a span of 17 bases. Germline CDR1 and CDR2: MNHEY and SVGAGI. The CDR3 is 15 amino acids. DNA of the CDR3: TGTGCCAGCAGTACCGACCCAGGGTACCCCTATGGCTACACCTTC. Encoded protein: CASSTDPGYPYGYTF.

This rearrangement joins TRBV10-3 to TRBJ2-2; D is uncertain. The germline V gene encodes CDR1 ENHRY and CDR2 SYGVKD. Trimming cost V 3 bases and J 8 bases, with 10 bases left between them. This CDR3 spans 13 amino acids. DNA of the CDR3: TGTGCCATCAGTGAAGCGCCGCGGGGGGAGCTGTTTTTT. Protein: CAISEAPRGELFF.